These 27 T cell receptor beta chains were sequenced from one sample in a study of Ad26.COV2.S vaccination and SARS-CoV-2 variants. This sample's treatment: approximately 18 received Ad26.COV2.S at low or high dose, single or two shots; several received placebo; per-sample allocation not given. Day 63 after the first injection of vaccine or placebo was the sampling time. Repertoires were generated with immunoSEQ multiplex PCR, while TCRdb's copy carries only in-frame clones and drops some. Of 510,000 or so clones in the sample, 87% are singletons; the top ten hold around 13%. Sequences were derived from peripheral blood, sampled in a trial of Ad26.COV2.S vaccine versus placebo. These receptors all stem from a person between 18 and 60 years old who received the Ad26.COV2.S COVID-19 vaccine or a placebo.

This chain uses TRBV14 with TRBJ2-3; no firm D call. The germline V gene has CDR1 SGHDN and CDR2 FVKESK. This CDR3 comprises 14 residues. The V and J ends lost 2 bases and 2 bases respectively, with 8 bases between them. The CDR3, as DNA: TGTGCCAGCAGCCAACGAGTATTCACAGATACGCAGTATTTT. Protein: CASSQRVFTDTQYF.

The V call is TRBV7-6, the J call TRBJ2-3; 12 nucleotides agree with TRBD2. V dropped 1 base and J dropped 5; count of bases not matched to a gene: 1. This CDR3 spans 15 amino acids. Germline V CDR1 and CDR2: SGHVS, FNYEAQ. The CDR3 sequence: CASSLGTSGVDTQYF. The DNA of the CDR3 is TGTGCCAGCAGCTTAGGGACTAGCGGGGTAGATACGCAGTATTTT.

This chain connects TRBV6-5 to TRBJ1-4, with a tentative D call TRBD1 (5 bases). Trimming left V 2 bases short and J 0 bases short, with 10 bases between. Germline V gene data show CDR1 as MNHEY and CDR2 as SVGAGI. The CDR3 has 16 amino acids. The CDR3 sequence: CASSYVGASTNEKLFF. The CDR3 coding sequence is TGTGCCAGCAGTTACGTTGGGGCCTCAACTAATGAAAAACTGTTTTTT.

For this clone: The junction and the germline gene differ at one end; a read error may be behind it. The chain recombines TRBV7-2 with TRBJ2-3; a weak D match, TRBD2 (5 bases). There are 9 residues in the CDR3. Germline V gene data show CDR1 as SGHTA and CDR2 as FQGNSA. The chain's CDR3 is CASSSTRWF. The CDR3 nucleotides read TGTGCCAGCAGCTCTACTAGGTGGTTT.

The chain employs TRBV9 and TRBJ1-1; 8 nucleotides agree with TRBD1. This CDR3 region has 16 residues. Per germline, CDR1 SGDLS and CDR2 YYNGEE. V shed 3 bases, J shed 4 bases, and the junction held 11 bases outside the gene matches. CDR3 DNA sequence: TGTGCCAGCAGCGGAGGGACAGGCCTGGGGGGCACTGAAGCTTTCTTT. Translating gives CASSGGTGLGGTEAFF.

The chain links TRBV7-2 to TRBJ2-3, with 8 bases matching TRBD1. The CDR3 extends over 15 amino acids. Trimming at V came to 4 bases and at J to 0 bases, leaving 3 bases not matched to a gene. The germline V gene encodes CDR1 SGHTA and CDR2 FQGNSA. CDR3 region: CASSSGQASTDTQYF. Here the CDR3 DNA reads TGTGCCAGCAGCTCGGGACAGGCCAGCACAGATACGCAGTATTTT. The whole variable domain, remainder taken from reference TRBV7-2 and TRBJ2-3, is GAGVSQSPSNKVTEKGKDVELRCDPISGHTALYWYRQSLGQGLEFLIYFQGNSAPDKSGLPSDRFSAERTGGSVSTLTIQRTQQEDSAVYLCASSSGQASTDTQYFGPGTRLTVL.

The chain couples TRBV2 to TRBJ2-7, with D possibly being TRBD1 (5 bases). This CDR3 has 15 amino acids. The germline V gene encodes CDR1 SNHLY and CDR2 FYNNEI. V lost 2 bases and J lost 2, with 13 bases in between. The CDR3 is CASSEPAGSTYEQYF. As DNA, the CDR3 is TGTGCCAGCAGTGAACCCGCAGGGTCAACCTACGAGCAGTACTTC.

The chain joins TRBV18 to TRBJ1-6; D gene uncertain. The germline gives CDR1 KGHSH, CDR2 LQKENI. Trimming pared 9 bases from V and 10 bases from J, leaving 25 bases between. The CDR3 length is 16 residues. The CDR3 nucleotides read TGTGCCAGTGCCCCTTCCGAAGTCCGTACTACATCACCCCTCCACTTT. It encodes CASAPSEVRTTSPLHF.

The gene calls are TRBV12-3 or TRBV12-4 and TRBJ1-2, with D hard to call. The V gene lost 6 bases and the J gene lost 3 bases, with 11 bases spanning the gap. This CDR3 has 13 amino acids. DNA of the CDR3: TGTGCCAGCAGCCCGGGATTCGACTATGGCTACACCTTC. Translated: CASSPGFDYGYTF.

The chain is built from TRBV6-6 and TRBJ1-5, with TRBD1 matching over 7 bases. The V segment lost 6 bases and the J segment 7 bases; nucleotides outside the gene matches: 9. The CDR3 totals 14 residues. Germline V lookup: CDR1 MNHNY, CDR2 SVGAGI (reference sequence). CDR3 sequence reads: CASSRLQGNQPQHF. The DNA for the CDR3 is TGTGCCAGCAGCCGCCTACAGGGGAACCAGCCCCAGCATTTT.

V usage is TRBV28 and J usage is TRBJ1-6; the D gene is possibly TRBD1 (6 bases). The CDR3 is made up of 14 amino acids. Trimming stripped 8 bases from V and 8 bases from J, with 16 bases between. CDR1 is MDHEN, CDR2 SYDVKM, per germline. DNA for the CDR3: TGTGCCAGCCTAATACAGGGTCGGCATTCACCCCTCCACTTT. Protein: CASLIQGRHSPLHF.

This CDR3 reads CASSPTGGYGYTF. The DNA of the CDR3 is TGCGCCAGCAGCCCGACAGGGGGCTATGGCTACACCTTC. The chain joins TRBV4-3 to TRBJ1-2, with 9 bases fitting TRBD1. V dropped 4 bases and J dropped 4; count of bases not matched to a gene: 1. Germline loops: CDR1 LGHNA, CDR2 YSLEER. CDR3 length equals 13 residues.

CDR3 protein: CASSQPGTIREQYF. The CDR3 DNA reads TGTGCCAGCAGCCAACCGGGGACTATACGCGAGCAGTACTTC. The chain uses TRBV7-2 and TRBJ2-7; 7 nucleotides agree with TRBD2. The germline V gene encodes CDR1 SGHTA and CDR2 FQGNSA. The CDR3 length is 14 residues. Trimming at V came to 5 bases and at J to 6 bases, leaving 10 bases not matched to a gene.

The chain's CDR3 is CASRQPLLGYTF. CDR3 bases: TGTGCCAGCAGACAACCTCTTCTGGGCTACACCTTC. The chain has TRBV28 and TRBJ1-2; D gene unclear. Germline V gene lookup returns CDR1 MDHEN and CDR2 SYDVKM. V was shortened by 6 bases and J by 8 bases, with 13 bases between the two germline ends. This CDR3 is built from 12 residues.

The chain recombines TRBV30 with TRBJ1-1; no definite D call. CDR1 and CDR2 (germline): GTSNPN, SVGIG (reference sequence). The length of the CDR3 is 14 residues. V gave up 2 bases and J gave up 1 base, with 11 bases separating them. CDR3 in DNA: TGTGCCTGGAGTAAGGGAGCACAGAACACTGAAGCTTTCTTT. This translates into CAWSKGAQNTEAFF.

This chain uses TRBV30 with TRBJ2-2, with D possibly TRBD2 on 5 matching bases. Per germline, CDR1 GTSNPN and CDR2 SVGIG (reference sequence). This CDR3 is built from 11 residues. The CDR3 DNA sequence: TGTGCTTCGAGCGGTACCGGGGAGCTGTTTTTT. Protein sequence: CASSGTGELFF.

This clone was picked up a small number of times. The chain couples TRBV7-2 to TRBJ1-2; no definite D call. Germline CDR1 reads SGHTA; CDR2 reads FQGNSA. Between the trimmed V and J ends, which lost 5 bases and 4 bases, there was a span of 20 bases. CDR3 length equals 16 residues. In nucleotides, the CDR3 is TGTGCCAGCAGCCTACTTAGATCCGGAGGTCCCTATGGCTACACCTTC. Translated: CASSLLRSGGPYGYTF.

This chain connects TRBV7-9 to TRBJ1-2; D gene unclear. Germline V gene sequence: CDR1 SEHNR, CDR2 FQNEAQ (reference sequence). V lost 2 bases and J lost 2, with 12 bases in between. The length of the CDR3 is 15 residues. CDR3 residues: CASSLPQTGNYGYTF. The CDR3, as DNA: TGTGCCAGCAGCTTACCCCAGACTGGGAACTATGGCTACACCTTC.

V usage is TRBV4-2 and J usage is TRBJ1-1; the D is unclear. V was pared by 2 bases and J by 8 bases, with 9 bases between. Germline assignment: CDR1 LGHNA and CDR2 YNFKEQ. CDR3 length: 12 amino acids. CDR3 sequence reads: CASSQPRSEAFF. CDR3 DNA: TGTGCCAGCAGCCAACCCAGGTCCGAAGCTTTCTTT.

This sequence joins TRBV19 and TRBJ1-2; the D gene is possibly TRBD1 (6 bases). Germline V CDR1 and CDR2: LNHDA, SQIVND (reference sequence). The CDR3 is 15 residues long. Trimming took 5 bases from V and 8 from J, leaving 21 bases between them. Here the CDR3 DNA reads TGTGCCAGTAGTGAGATACAGGGATTTTTGGACGGCTACACCTTC. It encodes CASSEIQGFLDGYTF.

The chain joins TRBV15 to TRBJ2-5, with D possibly being TRBD1 (5 bases). With 8 bases removed from V and 2 bases from J, the gap between germline ends came to 9 bases. CDR3 length: 12 residues. CDR1 and CDR2 from the germline V gene are LNHNV and YYDKDF (reference sequence). This chain's CDR3 is CATSQVQETQYF. CDR3 sequence (DNA): TGTGCCACCTCACAGGTACAAGAGACCCAGTACTTC.

V is TRBV28 and J is TRBJ2-5; D may be TRBD2 (5 bases). Germline CDR1 MDHEN, CDR2 SYDVKM. The CDR3 is 15 residues long. The V end was cut by 5 bases, the J end by 11 bases, with 24 bases between. CDR3 loop: CASSTPGILAGEQYF. The CDR3 nucleotides are TGTGCCAGCAGTACTCCCGGGATCCTAGCCGGGGAGCAGTACTTC.

The chain is built from TRBV7-8 and TRBJ1-5; 7 positions agree with TRBD1. The germline V gene encodes CDR1 SGHVS and CDR2 FQNEAQ. There are 17 residues in the CDR3. With 0 bases clipped from V and 5 bases from J, the junction kept 10 bases outside the gene matches. CDR3 in DNA: TGTGCCAGCAGCTTAGCCCAGGGACAGTCACTTCATCAGCCCCAGCATTTT. Translation: CASSLAQGQSLHQPQHF.

The chain links TRBV19 to TRBJ2-7; D could derive from TRBD1 or TRBD2 (6 bases each). Trimming removed 6 bases from V and 2 bases from J, with 23 bases in between. The CDR3 has 17 amino acids. CDR1 is LNHDA, CDR2 SQIVND, per germline (reference sequence). CDR3 sequence reads: CASSPSTGAHLTYEQYF. CDR3 sequence (DNA): TGTGCCAGTAGCCCCTCTACGGGGGCCCACCTGACCTACGAGCAGTACTTC.

About this clone itself: The same CDR3 is also encoded by other DNA sequences in this sample. V gene TRBV7-2 combines with J gene TRBJ1-1, with a tentative D call TRBD1 (6 bases). The V and J ends lost 5 bases and 1 base respectively, with 8 bases between them. The CDR3 consists of 13 residues. Germline CDR1 and CDR2: SGHTA and FQGNSA. The CDR3 here is CASSLGQNTEAFF. The CDR3 DNA reads as TGTGCCAGCAGCCTGGGACAGAACACTGAAGCTTTCTTT.

The chain has TRBV6-5 and TRBJ1-4; D is ambiguous. This CDR3 comprises 15 residues. Trimming left V 6 bases short and J 8 bases short, with 19 bases between. Per the germline V gene, CDR1 is MNHEY and CDR2 is SVGAGI. Written as DNA, the CDR3 is TGTGCCAGCAGCGCTTGGCCAGCCATACAGGAAAAACTGTTTTTT. Its protein is CASSAWPAIQEKLFF.

This clone was picked up a small number of times. J is TRBJ1-4 and V is TRBV7-2; a weak D match, TRBD1 (5 bases). The germline CDR1 and CDR2 sequences are SGHTA and FQGNSA. The CDR3 has 17 residues. Deletions cut 2 bases from V and 6 bases from J, with 19 bases between. In DNA, the CDR3 is TGTGCCAGCAGCTTAATGTGGGCAGGGAGGTCGGATGAAAAACTGTTTTTT. Its translation is CASSLMWAGRSDEKLFF.